This T cell receptor beta chain was obtained from a study of T-cell memory formation after mild COVID-19. Study information: Largely, the TCR clusters proved donor specific. Findings and caveats of the study: A second wave expanding day 15 to 37 was CD4+-biased; contracting clones were balanced. Contracting CD4+ clones were located mainly in CM and EM, and CD8+ clones in EMRA.

Turning to this clonotype: Its antigen is still unknown.

TCRdb reanalysed the 5' RACE reads using MiXCR and keeps one entry per CDR3 protein. The data show about 340,000 distinct CDR3 sequences, around 21% seen once. After removal of 4 bases from V and 4 bases from J, the junction contained 4 bases not matched to a gene. This CDR3 has 13 residues. Per germline, CDR1 SQVTM and CDR2 ANQGSEA. Sequenced input: PBMCs or a T cell subset sorted from them (not recorded which). This chain links TRBV29-1 with TRBJ1-1; TRBD1 agrees at 9 bases. This TCR was recovered from an adult woman who had mild COVID-19 (a few samples of this study predate the infection). Cell type and time point are not known. The CDR3 nucleotides are TGCAGCGTTGGACAGGGGGGAGGCACTGAAGCTTTCTTT. Translating gives CSVGQGGGTEAFF.